This T cell receptor (beta chain) stems from a study of cytomegalovirus exposure and HLA in healthy donors. Overall study results and limits: Some highly shared sequence variants likely arose as a pipeline artifact. Available immune exposure information was restricted to CMV serostatus only. In a later analysis, most CMV-associated TCR beta chains appeared HLA-restricted. Several of the most significant clusters were apparently associated with common viral pathogens in a later analysis.

A remark on this clone: Its antigen remains unknown.

The CDR3 has 17 amino acids. The germline V and J ends were trimmed by 5 bases and 1 base, with 18 bases remaining between them. Germline CDR1 SEHNR, CDR2 FQNEAQ (reference sequence). 60 Vbeta and 13 Jbeta primers were used in PCR. Only in-frame clones appear in the TCRdb table, and some are missing; sequencing was by immunoSEQ multiplex PCR. Recorded for this sample: over 65,000 clones. The chain recombines TRBV7-9 with TRBJ1-5; D perhaps matches TRBD1 (6 bases). Material for sequencing was PBMCs. This receptor was obtained from a man aged 30 to 39 in good health and CMV-seronegative. The CDR3 here is CASSPRGGPLSNQPQHF. CDR3 nucleotide sequence: TGTGCCAGCAGCCCTAGAGGGGGACCGCTGAGCAATCAGCCCCAGCATTTT.